What follows are 8 T cell receptor beta chains derived from one specimen sequenced in a study of spatial heterogeneity in lung cancer. Described time point: sample taken at primary tumor resection. TCRdb used MiXCR to reprocess the 5' RACE reads, holding one entry per CDR3 protein. The sample consists of 30,000 to 45,000 distinct CDR3 sequences, approximately 6.8% of them appearing once. Sequencing was performed on PBMCs, taken at surgery. These receptors were obtained from a female donor with early-stage non-small cell lung cancer.

The rearrangement uses TRBV4-3 and TRBJ1-1, with D perhaps matching TRBD1 (5 bases). V was trimmed by 2 bases and J by 2 bases, leaving 21 bases between them. The length of the CDR3 is 18 residues. Germline V lookup: CDR1 LGHNA, CDR2 YSLEER. The chain's CDR3 is CASSQLGRWTNLNTEAFF. CDR3 in DNA: TGCGCCAGCAGCCAATTGGGACGGTGGACAAACTTAAACACTGAAGCTTTCTTT.

This clonotype was picked up many times. The J gene is TRBJ2-7, the V gene TRBV6-2 or TRBV6-3; TRBD1 matches 7 bases. V shed 6 bases and J 4 bases; nucleotides not matched to a gene: 3. CDR3 size: 12 residues. The germline V gene has CDR1 MNHEY and CDR2 SVGEGT. CDR3 DNA sequence: TGTGCCAGCAGCCGACAGGGTTACGAGCAGTACTTC. Its translation: CASSRQGYEQYF.

This clonotype appeared many times. The rearrangement uses TRBV5-6 and TRBJ2-3; D perhaps matches TRBD1 (5 bases). V was pared by 0 bases and J by 5 bases, with 13 bases between. There are 15 residues in the CDR3. Germline lookup yields CDR1 SGHDT and CDR2 YYEEEE. CDR3 nucleotides: TGTGCCAGCAGCTTGGTGATGGGGCCGGGAGATACGCAGTATTTT. Residues: CASSLVMGPGDTQYF.

This sequence joins TRBV7-9 and TRBJ2-5; D unresolved. V shed 1 base and J shed 5 bases, with 11 bases lying between them. Germline loops: CDR1 SEHNR, CDR2 FQNEAQ (reference sequence). The CDR3 is made up of 14 amino acids. The CDR3 DNA reads TGTGCCAGCAGCTTAGGACAAACGACGGAGACCCAGTACTTC. Residues: CASSLGQTTETQYF.

This clonotype came up a few times. This chain links TRBV11-2 with TRBJ1-6; a weak D match, TRBD1 (5 bases). Trimming pared 1 base from V and 10 bases from J, leaving 14 bases between. The CDR3 runs to 15 residues. Germline V lookup: CDR1 SGHAT, CDR2 FQNNGV. The CDR3 region has the DNA TGTGCCAGCAGCTTAGCAGTCCAGGGAAGCTCACCCCTCCACTTT. Residues: CASSLAVQGSSPLHF. Full variable domain (remainder filled in from reference TRBV11-2 and TRBJ1-6): EAGVAQSPRYKIIEKRQSVAFWCNPISGHATLYWYQQILGQGPKLLIQFQNNGVVDDSQLPKDRFSAERLKGVDSTLKIQPAKLEDSAVYLCASSLAVQGSSPLHFGNGTRLTVT.

This clonotype was counted only a few times. This sequence joins TRBV20-1 and TRBJ2-7, with a tentative D call TRBD1 (6 bases). CDR3 length: 14 residues. The V gene lost 5 bases and the J gene lost 1 base, with 15 bases spanning the gap. Germline lookup yields CDR1 DFQATT and CDR2 SNEGSKA (reference sequence). The CDR3 nucleotides read TGCAGTGCTGCGCTCAGGGGCAAGTCCTACGAGCAGTACTTC. Its translation: CSAALRGKSYEQYF.

In the case of this clonotype: A much larger clone is a single base away; this may be a read error. The chain recombines TRBV5-1 with TRBJ2-1; 10 bases are shared with TRBD2. CDR1 and CDR2 from the germline V gene are SGHRS and YFSETQ. V lost 4 bases and J lost 9; bases outside the gene matches: 10. This CDR3 has 15 amino acids. The CDR3 protein is CASSPGTSEHSEQFF. DNA for the CDR3: TGCGCCAGCAGCCCTGGGACTAGCGAACACAGTGAGCAGTTCTTC. The complete variable domain, with remaining parts taken from reference TRBV5-1 and TRBJ2-1, reads KAGVTQTPRYLIKTRGQQVTLSCSPISGHRSVSWYQQTPGQGLQFLFEYFSETQRNKGNFPGRFSGRQFSNSRSEMNVSTLELGDSALYLCASSPGTSEHSEQFFGPGTRLTVL.

This clonotype was found many times. CDR3 sequence (DNA): TGTGCCAGCAGTGAATGGACAGGGTGGGTAGATGAGCAGTTCTTC. As protein: CASSEWTGWVDEQFF. The rearrangement joins TRBV6-1 to TRBJ2-1, with 8 bases that match TRBD1. V lost 2 bases, J lost 8 bases, and 8 bases stayed unmatched. The CDR3 totals 15 residues. Germline V gene sequence: CDR1 MNHNS, CDR2 SASEGT.